This is a list of T cell receptor beta chains from one sample in a study of cytomegalovirus exposure and HLA in healthy donors. Assay used: immunoSEQ multiplex PCR; TCRdb lists only in-frame clones, some missing. The repertoire has 160,000 or so clones, over 75% of them found once; the top ten carry roughly 2.3%. What was sequenced was PBMCs. The receptors shown here come from a man in his sixties in good health and CMV-seronegative. Both conserved end residues are part of each CDR3. The D gene is left open where the match is weak. Size values are once, few and many counts, or a class for expanded clones, and some rows have none.

v_gene	d_gene	abundance	j_gene	CDR3aa	CDR3nt
TRBV29-1	-	-	TRBJ1-5	CSVAGGINQPQHF	TGCAGCGTTGCTGGAGGGATCAATCAGCCCCAGCATTTT
TRBV9	-	few	TRBJ2-3	CASSVDPGPPLDTQYF	TGTGCCAGCAGCGTAGACCCAGGGCCCCCTTTAGATACGCAGTATTTT
TRBV18	-	-	TRBJ2-6	CASSPLTGPGANVLTF	TGTGCCAGCTCACCATTAACTGGGCCTGGGGCCAACGTCCTGACTTTC
TRBV6-4	-	-	TRBJ2-2	CASSQEAGGELFF	TGTGCCAGCAGTCAAGAGGCGGGCGGGGAGCTGTTTTTT
TRBV6-4	TRBD2	-	TRBJ2-3	CASSPIAGGITDTQYF	TGTGCCAGCAGTCCTATAGCGGGAGGGATCACAGATACGCAGTATTTT
TRBV5-1	-	-	TRBJ2-1	CASSLAGRGVDEQFF	TGCGCCAGCAGCTTGGCAGGGCGGGGTGTGGATGAGCAGTTCTTC
TRBV27	-	-	TRBJ2-5	CASSLLGIQETQYF	TGTGCCAGCAGTCTGCTAGGTATCCAAGAGACCCAGTACTTC
TRBV20-1	-	few	TRBJ1-1	CSARGQAEAFF	TGCAGTGCTAGAGGACAGGCTGAAGCTTTCTTT
TRBV2	-	-	TRBJ2-1	CASRAVRGGPYNEQFF	TGTGCCAGCAGGGCGGTTCGTGGAGGCCCCTACAATGAGCAGTTCTTC
TRBV18	-	-	TRBJ2-7	CASSPLDNLYEQYF	TGTGCCAGCTCACCTTTGGACAACCTCTACGAGCAGTACTTC
TRBV7-9	-	-	TRBJ2-7	CASSLMQGSYEQYF	TGTGCCAGCAGCTTGATGCAGGGCTCCTACGAGCAGTACTTC
TRBV5-1	-	-	TRBJ1-1	CASSLSSGSGCGAFF	TGCGCCAGCAGCTTGTCGTCAGGGTCTGGGTGTGGAGCTTTCTTT
TRBV28	TRBD1	-	TRBJ2-2	CASSLYRGNTGELFF	TGTGCCAGCAGTTTGTACAGGGGGAACACCGGGGAGCTGTTTTTT
TRBV28	-	once	TRBJ2-3	CASRLRAVSRTDTQYF	TGTGCCAGCAGATTGAGGGCCGTCAGTAGGACAGATACGCAGTATTTT
TRBV2	-	-	TRBJ2-1	CASRVGTPHNEQFF	TGTGCCAGCAGGGTAGGGACTCCGCACAATGAGCAGTTCTTC
TRBV5-4	-	-	TRBJ2-5	CASSLDLGAGGETQYF	TGTGCCAGCAGCTTGGACTTGGGGGCCGGTGGAGAGACCCAGTACTTC
TRBV9	-	-	TRBJ1-3	CASQNRNTIYF	TGTGCCAGCCAGAATAGAAACACCATATATTTT
TRBV7-3	-	once	TRBJ1-1	CASSLTPIGGRMNTEAFF	TGTGCCAGCAGCTTAACACCAATAGGAGGAAGAATGAACACTGAAGCTTTCTTT
TRBV6-5	TRBD1	-	TRBJ1-1	CASSGQGGDTEAFF	TGTGCCAGCAGTGGACAGGGTGGGGACACTGAAGCTTTCTTT
TRBV5-1	-	-	TRBJ2-3	CASSKSGHGTDTQYF	TGCGCCAGCAGCAAAAGCGGGCATGGCACAGATACGCAGTATTTT
TRBV11-2	TRBD2	few	TRBJ2-3	CASSREGGTSLDTQYF	TGTGCCAGCAGCCGGGAGGGCGGGACTAGCCTAGATACGCAGTATTTT
TRBV11-2	TRBD1	-	TRBJ1-2	CASSPVSGGGGYTF	TGTGCCAGCAGCCCCGTGTCAGGGGGAGGTGGCTACACCTTC
TRBV5-8	-	-	TRBJ2-2	CASSFPSFRGGARELFF	TGTGCCAGCAGCTTCCCCTCCTTTCGTGGGGGGGCCCGGGAGCTGTTTTTT
TRBV4-3	TRBD2	-	TRBJ2-7	CASSPRASGFSYEQYF	TGCGCCAGCAGTCCGCGGGCTAGCGGTTTCTCCTACGAGCAGTACTTC
TRBV6-5	TRBD2	-	TRBJ2-1	CASSFSSGGSYNEQFF	TGTGCCAGCAGTTTTAGTAGCGGGGGATCCTACAATGAGCAGTTCTTC
TRBV7-9	TRBD1	once	TRBJ2-7	CASSLLTGTGYEQYF	TGTGCCAGCAGCCTATTAACCGGGACAGGCTACGAGCAGTACTTC
TRBV14	-	-	TRBJ2-2	CASSLSRGAGELFF	TGTGCCAGCAGCCTCAGCAGGGGCGCCGGGGAGCTGTTTTTT
TRBV6-5	TRBD1	once	TRBJ2-7	CASSLDRERNEQYF	TGTGCCAGCAGCCTCGACAGGGAGCGGAACGAGCAGTACTTC
TRBV2	-	few	TRBJ1-1	CASSVLWGRTEAFF	TGTGCCAGCAGTGTTTTGTGGGGCCGCACTGAAGCTTTCTTT
TRBV7-2	TRBD1	-	TRBJ1-3	CASSLDRAGNTIYF	TGTGCCAGCAGTCTGGACAGGGCTGGAAACACCATATATTTT
TRBV27	TRBD1	-	TRBJ2-7	CASSLGTDFSYEQYF	TGTGCCAGCAGTTTGGGGACAGATTTCTCCTACGAGCAGTACTTC
TRBV7-3	TRBD1	-	TRBJ2-1	CASSDRDSFYNEQFF	TGTGCCAGCAGCGACCGGGACAGCTTCTACAATGAGCAGTTCTTC
TRBV13	-	-	TRBJ1-1	CASSRQCEAFF	TGTGCCAGCAGCCGACAGTGTGAAGCTTTCTTT
TRBV28	-	-	TRBJ2-2	CASTLGLSNTGELFF	TGTGCCAGCACCCTAGGACTATCGAACACCGGGGAGCTGTTTTTT
TRBV14	TRBD1	few	TRBJ1-2	CASSQTGTGYGYTF	TGTGCCAGCAGCCAGACCGGGACAGGGTATGGCTACACCTTC
TRBV19	-	-	TRBJ1-6	CASTNRVTYNSPLHF	TGTGCCAGTACTAACAGGGTGACGTATAATTCACCCCTCCACTTT
TRBV27	TRBD1	-	TRBJ1-3	CASSSPSTGNGNAIYF	TGTGCCAGCAGTTCGCCCTCGACAGGGAACGGAAACGCCATATATTTT
TRBV19	-	-	TRBJ1-2	CASKVVAGVVGGYTF	TGTGCCAGTAAGGTGGTTGCAGGGGTAGTCGGTGGCTACACCTTC
TRBV6-1	-	-	TRBJ1-1	CASSEAAMNTEAFF	TGTGCCAGCAGTGAAGCGGCCATGAACACTGAAGCTTTCTTT
TRBV9	-	once	TRBJ1-1	CASSEIQGNTEAFF	TGTGCCAGCAGCGAAATACAGGGGAACACTGAAGCTTTCTTT
TRBV7-3	TRBD2	-	TRBJ2-1	CASSLGGSGKSSYNEQFF	TGTGCCAGCAGCTTAGGGGGTAGCGGGAAAAGCTCCTACAATGAGCAGTTCTTC
TRBV5-8	TRBD2	-	TRBJ2-5	CASSPMGTSGNSWQETQYF	TGTGCCAGCAGCCCGATGGGGACTAGCGGGAATAGCTGGCAAGAGACCCAGTACTTC
TRBV7-2	-	-	TRBJ2-7	CASTQGGIGYEQYF	TGTGCCAGCACCCAGGGTGGGATCGGCTACGAGCAGTACTTC
TRBV4-2	TRBD1	-	TRBJ1-2	CASSRDRGTGGYTF	TGTGCCAGCAGCCGGGACAGGGGAACAGGTGGCTACACCTTC
TRBV19	-	-	TRBJ1-5	CASEVQGRSNQPQHF	TGTGCCAGTGAGGTACAGGGACGGAGCAATCAGCCCCAGCATTTT
TRBV29-1	-	-	TRBJ2-7	CSVSPTGTYEQYF	TGCAGCGTTTCCCCGACAGGTACCTACGAGCAGTACTTC
TRBV18	TRBD1	few	TRBJ2-5	CASSPGTGIQETQYF	TGTGCCAGCTCACCAGGGACAGGGATCCAAGAGACCCAGTACTTC
TRBV10-1	TRBD2	-	TRBJ2-3	CASSEALGGGVTDTQYF	TGCGCCAGCAGTGAGGCACTCGGCGGGGGGGTCACAGATACGCAGTATTTT
TRBV19	-	-	TRBJ1-5	CASKNRDPNQPQHF	TGTGCCAGTAAGAACAGGGATCCCAATCAGCCCCAGCATTTT
TRBV15	-	-	TRBJ1-5	CATSSPGDGMSQPQHF	TGTGCCACCAGCTCCCCGGGGGACGGGATGAGTCAGCCCCAGCATTTT
TRBV10-3	TRBD1	-	TRBJ1-1	CATQGQTLMNTEAFF	TGTGCCACCCAGGGACAGACCCTGATGAACACTGAAGCTTTCTTT
TRBV6-1	TRBD2	once	TRBJ2-7	CASRQRGDEQYF	TGTGCCAGCCGCCAACGGGGGGACGAGCAGTACTTC